A selection of T cell receptor beta chains follows, all from one sample in a study of human T cells and chemical hapten exposure. TCRdb independently ran MiXCR on the RACE reads; one entry per CDR3 protein. The repertoire consists of about 120,000 distinct CDR3 sequences, with approximately 11% occurring once and the leading ten covering over 2%. The source material was whole blood, sampled in connection with sensitization to the hapten diphenylcyclopropenone (DPC). These receptor sequences come from a woman between 45 and 60 years old with alopecia areata. Some clones in this sample may be carry-over from other donors' samples. The CDR3 runs from the conserved cysteine through the conserved F or W. D genes are given only for firm matches. Clone size is given for some rows only: seen once, a few or many times, or a class if the clone is expanded.

many | TRBJ1-1 | . | TRBV7-9 | CASSPIGHTEAFF | TGTGCCAGCAGCCCTATCGGCCACACTGAAGCTTTCTTT
. | TRBJ2-1 | . | TRBV2 | CASHDSSYNEQFF | TGTGCCAGTCATGACAGCTCCTACAATGAGCAGTTCTTC
many | TRBJ2-3 | . | TRBV4-3 | CASSQDRIETQYF | TGCGCCAGCAGCCAAGATCGGATAGAGACGCAGTATTTT
many | TRBJ1-4 | . | TRBV6-5 | CASSSGGNEKLFF | TGTGCCAGCAGTTCTGGTGGCAATGAAAAACTGTTTTTT
once | TRBJ1-2 | . | TRBV16 | CASSGNPGTYGYTF | TGTGCCAGCAGCGGGAACCCTGGAACCTATGGCTACACCTTC
. | TRBJ2-3 | . | TRBV7-2 | CASSLGPPGTDTQYF | TGTGCCAGCAGCTTGGGTCCGCCTGGCACAGATACGCAGTATTTT
. | TRBJ2-7 | TRBD1 | TRBV6-1 | CASSHPGTGYYEQYF | TGTGCCAGCAGTCATCCCGGGACAGGGTACTACGAGCAGTACTTC
. | TRBJ1-5 | . | TRBV6-5 | CASKAGLGNQPQHF | TGTGCCAGCAAGGCAGGGTTGGGAAATCAGCCCCAGCATTTT
few | TRBJ2-5 | TRBD2 | TRBV5-1 | CASSTIAGTQETQYF | TGCGCCAGCAGTACAATAGCGGGCACCCAAGAGACCCAGTACTTC
few | TRBJ2-5 | . | TRBV11-2 | CASSSSTMSKETQYF | TGTGCCAGCAGCAGTAGCACCATGAGTAAAGAGACCCAGTACTTC
few | TRBJ2-7 | . | TRBV7-2 | CASSLEASRVREQYF | TGTGCCAGCAGCTTAGAAGCTAGCAGAGTTAGAGAGCAGTACTTC
many | TRBJ2-7 | . | TRBV2 | CASSDKGMWYEQYF | TGTGCCAGCAGTGACAAAGGGATGTGGTACGAGCAGTACTTC
. | TRBJ1-2 | TRBD1 | TRBV7-2 | CASSSSGTGVIYGYTF | TGTGCCAGCAGCTCAAGCGGGACAGGGGTTATCTATGGCTACACCTTC
. | TRBJ2-3 | . | TRBV7-9 | CASSFGPASTDTQYF | TGTGCCAGCAGCTTCGGCCCAGCTAGCACAGATACGCAGTATTTT
. | TRBJ2-3 | . | TRBV6-6 | CASSYDTIAPDTQYF | TGTGCCAGCAGTTACGATACCATAGCGCCAGATACGCAGTATTTT
. | TRBJ2-3 | . | TRBV6-5 | CASSFTGSDTQYF | TGTGCCAGCAGTTTTACAGGGTCAGATACGCAGTATTTT
. | TRBJ2-5 | . | TRBV20-1 | CSSPGGGAQYF | TGCAGTTCCCCGGGCGGAGGGGCCCAGTACTTC
. | TRBJ1-5 | TRBD1 | TRBV29-1 | CSVGGTGGNQPQHF | TGCAGCGTTGGTGGGACAGGGGGCAATCAGCCCCAGCATTTT
many | TRBJ2-3 | . | TRBV4-1 | CASSPPGPNTQYF | TGCGCCAGCAGCCCCCCGGGTCCAAATACGCAGTATTTT
. | TRBJ2-5 | . | TRBV5-4 | CASSFAREETQYF | TGTGCCAGCAGCTTTGCTAGGGAAGAGACCCAGTACTTC
. | TRBJ1-5 | . | TRBV10-2 | CASTTTRVNQPQHF | TGCGCCAGCACCACGACAAGGGTTAATCAGCCCCAGCATTTT
few | TRBJ1-5 | . | TRBV12-3/TRBV12-4 | CASSLGRVVNQPQHF | TGTGCCAGCAGTTTAGGTAGAGTGGTCAATCAGCCCCAGCATTTT
many | TRBJ1-1 | . | TRBV20-1 | CSAWLSEAFF | TGCAGTGCTTGGTTGTCTGAAGCTTTCTTT
. | TRBJ2-7 | . | TRBV10-2 | CASRDDLTLGKYF | TGCGCCAGCAGGGACGATCTAACCCTTGGGAAGTACTTC